This T cell receptor beta chain comes out of a study of T-cell memory formation after mild COVID-19. Overall study findings and caveats: Shrinking CD4+ clones were chiefly CM and EM; CD8+ ones were chiefly EMRA. Pre-infection memory harbored some responding clones, suggesting cross-reactive memory joined.

This clonotype was found a few times. Its antigen remains unidentified. 5'RACE, which relied on constant-segment primers, yielded TCR alpha and TCR beta cDNA libraries carrying sample barcodes and UMIs. A single record per CDR3 protein comes from TCRdb applying MiXCR to the 5' RACE reads. The data hold nearly 110,000 distinct CDR3 sequences, with 9.5% to 15% observed a single time. There are 18 residues in the CDR3. CDR1 and CDR2 from the germline V gene are LGHNA and YSLEER. Trimming took 1 base from V and 3 from J; bases not matched to a gene: 10. The source material was PBMCs or a T cell subset sorted from them (not recorded which). The rearrangement links TRBV4-3 to TRBJ2-2; 8 bases are shared with TRBD2. The source of this sequence is an adult woman who had mild COVID-19 (a few samples of this study predate the infection). Cell type and time point are not known. The CDR3 sequence: CASSQVQLAGGDTGELFF. The CDR3 nucleotides read TGCGCCAGCAGCCAAGTTCAATTGGCGGGAGGCGACACCGGGGAGCTGTTTTTT.